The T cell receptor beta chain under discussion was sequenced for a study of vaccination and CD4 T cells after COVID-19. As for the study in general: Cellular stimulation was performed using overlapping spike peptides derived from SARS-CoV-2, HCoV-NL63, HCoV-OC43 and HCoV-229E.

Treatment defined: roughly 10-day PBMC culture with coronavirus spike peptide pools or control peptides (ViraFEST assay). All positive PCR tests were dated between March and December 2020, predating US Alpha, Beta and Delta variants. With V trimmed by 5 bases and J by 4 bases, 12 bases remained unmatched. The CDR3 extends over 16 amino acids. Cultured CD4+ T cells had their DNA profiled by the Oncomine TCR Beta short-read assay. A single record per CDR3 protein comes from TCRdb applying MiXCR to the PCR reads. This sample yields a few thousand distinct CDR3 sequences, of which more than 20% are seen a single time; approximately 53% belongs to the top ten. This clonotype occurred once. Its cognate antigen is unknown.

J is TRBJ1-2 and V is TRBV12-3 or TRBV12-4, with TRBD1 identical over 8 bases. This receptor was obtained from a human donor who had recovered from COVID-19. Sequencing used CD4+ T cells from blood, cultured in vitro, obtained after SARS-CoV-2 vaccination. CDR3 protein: CASSPLLGQGGYGYTF. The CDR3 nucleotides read TGTGCCAGCAGTCCTCTCCTTGGACAGGGTGGCTATGGCTACACCTTC.